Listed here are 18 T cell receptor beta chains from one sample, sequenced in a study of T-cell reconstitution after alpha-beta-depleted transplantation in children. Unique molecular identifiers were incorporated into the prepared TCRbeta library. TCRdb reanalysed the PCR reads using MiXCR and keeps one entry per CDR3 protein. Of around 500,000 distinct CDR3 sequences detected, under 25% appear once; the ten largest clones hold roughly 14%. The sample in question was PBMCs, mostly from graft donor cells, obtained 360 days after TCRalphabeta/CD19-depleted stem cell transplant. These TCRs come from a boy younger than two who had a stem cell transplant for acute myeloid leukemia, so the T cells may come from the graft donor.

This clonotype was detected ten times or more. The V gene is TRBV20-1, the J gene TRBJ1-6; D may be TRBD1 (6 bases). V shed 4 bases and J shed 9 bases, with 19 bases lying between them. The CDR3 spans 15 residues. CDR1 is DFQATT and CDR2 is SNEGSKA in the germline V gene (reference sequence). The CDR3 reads CSATAGQQGGSPLHF. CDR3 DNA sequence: TGCAGTGCTACCGCGGGACAACAGGGCGGTTCACCCCTCCACTTT.

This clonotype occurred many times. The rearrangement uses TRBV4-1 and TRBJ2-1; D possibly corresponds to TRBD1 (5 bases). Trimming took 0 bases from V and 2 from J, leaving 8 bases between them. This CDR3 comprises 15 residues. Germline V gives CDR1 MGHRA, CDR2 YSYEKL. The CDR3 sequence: CASSQDSGPYNEQFF. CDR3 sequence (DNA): TGCGCCAGCAGCCAAGATTCAGGGCCCTACAATGAGCAGTTCTTC.

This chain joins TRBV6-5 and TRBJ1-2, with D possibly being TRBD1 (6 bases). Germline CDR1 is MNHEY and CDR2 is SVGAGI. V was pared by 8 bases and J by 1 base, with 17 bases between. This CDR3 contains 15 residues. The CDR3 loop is CASLPRGQINYGYTF. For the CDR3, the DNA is TGTGCCAGCCTACCCCGAGGACAGATTAACTATGGCTACACCTTC.

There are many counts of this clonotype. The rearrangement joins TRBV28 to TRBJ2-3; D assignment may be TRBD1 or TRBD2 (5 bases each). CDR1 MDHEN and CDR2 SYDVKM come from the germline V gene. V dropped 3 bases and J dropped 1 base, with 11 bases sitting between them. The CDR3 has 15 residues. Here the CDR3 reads CASSFEGIGTDTQYF. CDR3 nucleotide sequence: TGTGCCAGCAGTTTCGAGGGGATAGGCACAGATACGCAGTATTTT.

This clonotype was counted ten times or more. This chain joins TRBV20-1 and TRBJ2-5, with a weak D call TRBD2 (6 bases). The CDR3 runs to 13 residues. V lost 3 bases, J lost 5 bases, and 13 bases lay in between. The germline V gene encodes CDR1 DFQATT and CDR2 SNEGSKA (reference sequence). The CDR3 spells CSARGDSKETQYF. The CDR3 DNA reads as TGCAGTGCTAGGGGGGACTCCAAGGAGACCCAGTACTTC.

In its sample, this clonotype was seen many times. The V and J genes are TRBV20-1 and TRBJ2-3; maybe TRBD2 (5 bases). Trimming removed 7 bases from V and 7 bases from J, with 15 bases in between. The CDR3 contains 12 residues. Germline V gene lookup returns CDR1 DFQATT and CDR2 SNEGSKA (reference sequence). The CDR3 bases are TGCAGTGTACAGCGGAACACGCATACGCAGTATTTT. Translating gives CSVQRNTHTQYF.

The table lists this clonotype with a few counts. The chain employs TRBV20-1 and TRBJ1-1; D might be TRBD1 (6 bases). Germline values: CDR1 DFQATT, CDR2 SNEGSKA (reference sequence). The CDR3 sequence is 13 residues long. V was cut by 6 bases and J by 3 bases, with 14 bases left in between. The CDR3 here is CSATGGADTEAFF. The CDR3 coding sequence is TGCAGTGCCACTGGGGGGGCGGACACTGAAGCTTTCTTT.

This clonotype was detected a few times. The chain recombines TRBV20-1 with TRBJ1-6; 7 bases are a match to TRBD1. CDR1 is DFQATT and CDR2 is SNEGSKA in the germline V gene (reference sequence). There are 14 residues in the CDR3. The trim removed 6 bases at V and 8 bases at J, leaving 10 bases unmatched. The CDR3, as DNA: TGCAGTGCCGCTCCGGGACAGAGCTATTCACCCCTCCACTTT. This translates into CSAAPGQSYSPLHF.

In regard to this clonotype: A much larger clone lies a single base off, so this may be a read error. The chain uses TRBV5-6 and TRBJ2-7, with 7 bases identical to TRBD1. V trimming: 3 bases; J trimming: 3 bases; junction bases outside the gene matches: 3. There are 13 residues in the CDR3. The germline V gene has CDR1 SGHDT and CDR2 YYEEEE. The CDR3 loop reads CASSSTGHYEQYV. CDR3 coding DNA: TGTGCCAGCAGCTCGACAGGGCACTACGAGCAGTACGTC.

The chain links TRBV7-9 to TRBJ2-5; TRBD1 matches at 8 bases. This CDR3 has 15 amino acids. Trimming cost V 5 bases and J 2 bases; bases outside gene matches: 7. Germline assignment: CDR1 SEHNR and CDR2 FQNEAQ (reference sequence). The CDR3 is CASSPMDREQETQYF. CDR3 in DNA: TGTGCCAGCAGCCCAATGGACAGGGAACAAGAGACCCAGTACTTC.

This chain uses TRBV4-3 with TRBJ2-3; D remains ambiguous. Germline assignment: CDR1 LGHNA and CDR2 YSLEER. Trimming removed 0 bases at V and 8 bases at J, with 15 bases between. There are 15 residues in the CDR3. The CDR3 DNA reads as TGCGCCAGCAGCCAAGAAGCCCAACAATTAGGTACGCAGTATTTT. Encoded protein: CASSQEAQQLGTQYF.

The DNA of the CDR3 is TGCAGTGTTTCATCAGCGGGGGGGCCCTCCTACAATGAGCAGTTCTTC. This encodes CSVSSAGGPSYNEQFF. The chain is built from TRBV20-1 and TRBJ2-1, with 10 nucleotides matching TRBD2. Germline values: CDR1 DFQATT, CDR2 SNEGSKA (reference sequence). The CDR3 runs to 16 residues. J gave up 0 bases and V 7 bases, and 9 bases lay outside the gene matches.

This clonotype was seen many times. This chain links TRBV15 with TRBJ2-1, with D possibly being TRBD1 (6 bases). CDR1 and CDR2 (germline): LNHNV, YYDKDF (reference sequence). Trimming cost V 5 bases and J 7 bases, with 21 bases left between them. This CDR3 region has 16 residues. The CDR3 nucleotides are TGTGCCACCAGCGTCCAAACTAGTCAGGGGAGTAATGAGCAGTTCTTC. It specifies CATSVQTSQGSNEQFF. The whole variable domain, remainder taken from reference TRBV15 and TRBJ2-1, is DAMVIQNPRYQVTQFGKPVTLSCSQTLNHNVMYWYQQKSSQAPKLLFHYYDKDFNNEADTPDNFQSRRPNTSFCFLDIRSPGLGDTAMYLCATSVQTSQGSNEQFFGPGTRLTVL.

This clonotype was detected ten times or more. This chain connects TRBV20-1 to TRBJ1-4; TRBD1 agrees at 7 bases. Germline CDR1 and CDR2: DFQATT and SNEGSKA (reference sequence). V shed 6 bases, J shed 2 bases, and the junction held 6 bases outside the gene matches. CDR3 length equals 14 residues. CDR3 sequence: CSADREDTNEKLFF. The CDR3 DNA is TGCAGTGCCGACAGGGAGGATACTAATGAAAAACTGTTTTTT.

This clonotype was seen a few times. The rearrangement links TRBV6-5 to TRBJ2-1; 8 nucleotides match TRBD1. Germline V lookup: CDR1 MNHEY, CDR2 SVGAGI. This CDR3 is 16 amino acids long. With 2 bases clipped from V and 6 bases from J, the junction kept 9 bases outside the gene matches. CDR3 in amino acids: CASSYPRGPVGNEQFF. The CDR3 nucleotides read TGTGCCAGCAGTTACCCCAGGGGGCCCGTCGGCAATGAGCAGTTCTTC.

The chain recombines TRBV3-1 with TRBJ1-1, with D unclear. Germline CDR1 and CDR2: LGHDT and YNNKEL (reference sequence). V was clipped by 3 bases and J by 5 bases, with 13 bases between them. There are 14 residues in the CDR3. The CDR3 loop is CASSQRERRTEAFF. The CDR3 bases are TGTGCCAGCAGCCAGAGGGAGAGGAGGACTGAAGCTTTCTTT.

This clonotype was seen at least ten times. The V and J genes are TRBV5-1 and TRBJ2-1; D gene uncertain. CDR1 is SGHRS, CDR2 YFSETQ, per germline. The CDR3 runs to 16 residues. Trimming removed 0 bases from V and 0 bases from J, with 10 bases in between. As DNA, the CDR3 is TGCGCCAGCAGCTTGGGTGGGGTAGCCTCCTACAATGAGCAGTTCTTC. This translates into CASSLGGVASYNEQFF.

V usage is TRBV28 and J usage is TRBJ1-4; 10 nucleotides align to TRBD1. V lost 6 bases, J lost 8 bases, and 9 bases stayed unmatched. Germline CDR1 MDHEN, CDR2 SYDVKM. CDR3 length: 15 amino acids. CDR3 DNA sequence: TGTGCCAGCAGCGGGGTAGGGGACAGGGGCGAAAAACTGTTTTTT. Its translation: CASSGVGDRGEKLFF.